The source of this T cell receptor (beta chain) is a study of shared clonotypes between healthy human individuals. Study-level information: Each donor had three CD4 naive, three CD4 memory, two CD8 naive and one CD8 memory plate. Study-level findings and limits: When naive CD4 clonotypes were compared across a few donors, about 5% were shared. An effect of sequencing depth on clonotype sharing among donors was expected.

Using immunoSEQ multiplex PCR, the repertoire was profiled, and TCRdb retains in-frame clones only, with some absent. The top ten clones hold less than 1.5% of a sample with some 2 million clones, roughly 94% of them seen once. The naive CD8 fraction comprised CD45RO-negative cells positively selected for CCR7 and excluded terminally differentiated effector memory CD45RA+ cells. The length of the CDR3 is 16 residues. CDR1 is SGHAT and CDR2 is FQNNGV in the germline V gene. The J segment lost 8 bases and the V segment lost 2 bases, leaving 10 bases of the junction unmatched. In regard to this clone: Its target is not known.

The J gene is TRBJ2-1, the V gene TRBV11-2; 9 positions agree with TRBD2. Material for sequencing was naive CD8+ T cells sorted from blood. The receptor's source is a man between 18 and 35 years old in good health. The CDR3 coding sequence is TGTGCCAGCAGCTTAACTAGCGGGCTACCTCAGGATGAGCAGTTCTTC. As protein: CASSLTSGLPQDEQFF.